The TCR beta chain described here comes from a study of blood T cell repertoires in COVID-19. Study as a whole: The study drew acute and convalescent COVID-19 samples from the United States, Italy and Spain.

Per the study methods: Reference gene primer amplification gave estimated nucleated cell counts. Measured with immunoSEQ multiplex PCR; TCRdb has only the in-frame clones, and not every one. That table furnishes V, J and clone size, whereas the DNA furnished D and trimming. Seen here are 140,000 or so clones, roughly 89% observed once, and the top ten hold around 8.3%. With regard to this clone: Distinct nucleotide sequences in the sample also encode this CDR3.

CDR1 and CDR2 (germline): MNHEY, SVGAGI. The CDR3 sequence is 13 residues long. V trimming: 5 bases; J trimming: 3 bases; junction bases outside the gene matches: 1. The chain joins TRBV6-5 to TRBJ2-7; TRBD1 agrees at 10 bases. Input material: peripheral blood. The TCR sequence derives from a woman aged 45-65 years with active or convalescent COVID-19. CDR3 in amino acids: CASSRDRGYEQYF. As DNA, the CDR3 is TGTGCCAGCAGTCGGGACAGGGGCTACGAGCAGTACTTC.